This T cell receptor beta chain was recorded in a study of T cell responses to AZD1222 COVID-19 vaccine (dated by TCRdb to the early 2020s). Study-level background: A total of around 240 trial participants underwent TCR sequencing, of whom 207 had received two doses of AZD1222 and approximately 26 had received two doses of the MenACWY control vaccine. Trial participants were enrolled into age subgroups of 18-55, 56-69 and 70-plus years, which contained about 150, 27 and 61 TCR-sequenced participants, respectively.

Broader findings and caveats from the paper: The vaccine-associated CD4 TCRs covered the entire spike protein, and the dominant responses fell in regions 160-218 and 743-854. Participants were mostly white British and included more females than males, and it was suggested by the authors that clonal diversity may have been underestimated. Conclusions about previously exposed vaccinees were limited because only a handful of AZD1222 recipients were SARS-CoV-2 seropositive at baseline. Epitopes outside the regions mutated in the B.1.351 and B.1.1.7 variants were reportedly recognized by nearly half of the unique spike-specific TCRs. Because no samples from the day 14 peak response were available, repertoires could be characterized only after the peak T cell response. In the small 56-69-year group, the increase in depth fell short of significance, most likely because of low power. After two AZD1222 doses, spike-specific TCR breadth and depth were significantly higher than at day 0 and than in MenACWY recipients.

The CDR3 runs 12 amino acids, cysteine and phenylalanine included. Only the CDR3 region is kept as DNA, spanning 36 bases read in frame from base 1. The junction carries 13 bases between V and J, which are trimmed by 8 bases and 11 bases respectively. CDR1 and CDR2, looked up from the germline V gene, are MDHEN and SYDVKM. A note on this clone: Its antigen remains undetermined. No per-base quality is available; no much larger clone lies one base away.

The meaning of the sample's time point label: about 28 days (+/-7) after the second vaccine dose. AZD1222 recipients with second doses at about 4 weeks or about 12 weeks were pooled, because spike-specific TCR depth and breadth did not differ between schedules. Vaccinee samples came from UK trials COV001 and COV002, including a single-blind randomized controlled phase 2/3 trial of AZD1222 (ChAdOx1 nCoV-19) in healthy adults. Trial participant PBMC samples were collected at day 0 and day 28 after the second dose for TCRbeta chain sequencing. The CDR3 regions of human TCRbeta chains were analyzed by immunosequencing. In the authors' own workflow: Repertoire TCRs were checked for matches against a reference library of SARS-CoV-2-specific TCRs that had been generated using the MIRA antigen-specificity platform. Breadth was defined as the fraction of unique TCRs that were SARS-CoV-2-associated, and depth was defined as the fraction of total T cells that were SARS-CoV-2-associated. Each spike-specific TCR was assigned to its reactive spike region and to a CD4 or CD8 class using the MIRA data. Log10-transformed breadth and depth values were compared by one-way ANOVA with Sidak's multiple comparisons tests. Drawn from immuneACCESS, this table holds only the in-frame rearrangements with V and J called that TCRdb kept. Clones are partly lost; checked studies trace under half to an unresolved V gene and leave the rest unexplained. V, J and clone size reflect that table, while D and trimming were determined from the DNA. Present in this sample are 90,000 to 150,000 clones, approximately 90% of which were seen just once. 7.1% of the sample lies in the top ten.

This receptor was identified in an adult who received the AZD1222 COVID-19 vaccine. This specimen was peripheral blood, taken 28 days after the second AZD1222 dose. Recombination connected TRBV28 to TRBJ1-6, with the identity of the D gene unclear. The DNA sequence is TGTGCCAGCGTGGTTGTGTGGCCACCCCTCCACTTT. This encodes CASVVVWPPLHF.